The next 26 T cell receptor beta chains were all read from a single sample in a study of T-cell memory formation after mild COVID-19. In TCRdb, the 5' RACE reads were re-called with MiXCR into one record per CDR3 protein. The sample has fewer than 250,000 distinct CDR3 sequences; about 18% are singletons. The sample comprised PBMCs or a T cell subset sorted from them (not recorded which). The source is an adult woman who had mild COVID-19 (a few samples of this study predate the infection). Cell type and time point are not known.

A few counts support this clonotype. The J gene is TRBJ2-7, the V gene TRBV18; D is tentatively TRBD1 or TRBD2 (5 bases each). CDR1 is KGHSH, CDR2 LQKENI, per germline. The V end lost 6 bases, the J end lost 3 bases, and 15 bases lay between the germline ends. The CDR3 extends over 14 amino acids. The CDR3 DNA reads TGTGCCAGCTCCGACCTGGGACCACGCTACGAGCAGTACTTC. This sequence encodes CASSDLGPRYEQYF.

In its sample, this clonotype was seen a few times. The rearrangement joins TRBV2 to TRBJ2-7; weak D call: TRBD2 (6 bases). Deletions cut 6 bases from V and 4 bases from J, with 19 bases between. Per the germline V gene, CDR1 is SNHLY and CDR2 is FYNNEI. The CDR3 contains 15 residues. The CDR3 spells CASRPRDPGRYEQYF. For the CDR3, the DNA is TGTGCCAGCAGACCTCGGGACCCTGGGAGGTACGAGCAGTACTTC.

The chain couples TRBV12-3 or TRBV12-4 to TRBJ2-7; maybe TRBD2 (6 bases). V lost 3 bases and J lost 0, with 9 bases in between. The CDR3 is made up of 14 amino acids. CDR3 loop: CASSFGGGSYEQYF. The CDR3 nucleotides read TGTGCCAGCAGTTTCGGGGGAGGCTCCTACGAGCAGTACTTC.

This clonotype was picked up many times. The V gene is TRBV12-3 or TRBV12-4, the J gene TRBJ2-4, with D possibly called TRBD1 or TRBD2 (5 bases each). V lost 1 base, J lost 16 bases, and 11 bases lay in between. The CDR3 runs to 11 residues. CDR3 nucleotide sequence: TGTGCCAGCAGTTTAGGAGGGGCGCCCTACTTC. It specifies CASSLGGAPYF.

In nucleotides, the CDR3 is TGTGCCAGCAGTTTAAATCGAGCAACCACAGATACGCAGTATTTT. Its translation is CASSLNRATTDTQYF. The J gene is TRBJ2-3, the V gene TRBV12-3 or TRBV12-4; D not certain. The CDR3 spans 15 residues. V was cut by 2 bases and J by 2 bases, with 11 bases left in between.

This clonotype has only a few counts. The chain employs TRBV5-1 and TRBJ2-7; 8 bases map to TRBD1. The CDR3 is made up of 13 amino acids. Per germline, CDR1 SGHRS and CDR2 YFSETQ. With 3 bases clipped from V and 4 bases from J, the junction kept 3 bases outside the gene matches. The CDR3 region is CASSWTGIYEQYF. For the CDR3, the DNA is TGCGCCAGCAGCTGGACAGGGATATACGAGCAGTACTTC.

This clonotype was observed many times. This rearrangement joins TRBV6-2 or TRBV6-3 to TRBJ1-4; D is uncertain. Germline V gene data show CDR1 as MNHEY and CDR2 as SVGEGT. The CDR3 has 17 amino acids. Trimming took off 2 bases at V and 7 bases at J, with 20 bases between the two ends. CDR3 loop: CASSYAFGGPAGEKLFF. The CDR3 coding sequence is TGTGCCAGCAGTTACGCGTTCGGAGGCCCCGCGGGTGAAAAACTGTTTTTT.

J is TRBJ2-5 and V is TRBV9, with unresolved D. The CDR3 consists of 13 residues. V lost 1 base to trimming and J lost 7 bases, with 11 bases between them. The germline CDR1 and CDR2 sequences are SGDLS and YYNGEE. Here the CDR3 reads CASSVTIRGTQYF. The CDR3 region has the DNA TGTGCCAGCAGCGTAACTATTCGCGGGACCCAGTACTTC.

CDR3 in DNA: TGTGCCAGCAGTTTACCCACTAGCGGGAGCCACGAGCAGTACTTC. This translates into CASSLPTSGSHEQYF. The J gene is TRBJ2-7, the V gene TRBV12-3 or TRBV12-4, with 11 nucleotides matching TRBD2. The V and J ends lost 2 bases and 5 bases, in that order; junction bases with no gene match: 5. The CDR3 runs to 15 residues.

This clonotype was found a few times. This chain uses TRBV29-1 with TRBJ2-5, with D maybe TRBD2 (6 bases). V lost 3 bases and J lost 1, with 12 bases in between. The CDR3 loop spans 14 amino acids. The germline gives CDR1 SQVTM, CDR2 ANQGSEA. CDR3 in DNA: TGCAGCGTTGATGTCGGAGGGAGCCAAGAGACCCAGTACTTC. This codes for CSVDVGGSQETQYF. Full variable domain (rest looked up from reference TRBV29-1 and TRBJ2-5): SAVISQKPSRDICQRGTSLTIQCQVDSQVTMMFWYRQQPGQSLTLIATANQGSEATYESGFVIDKFPISRPNLTFSTLTVSNMSPEDSSIYLCSVDVGGSQETQYFGPGTRLLVL.

This clonotype showed up just a few times. The chain uses TRBV5-1 and TRBJ2-1; 8 bases are shared with TRBD2. CDR1 and CDR2 from the germline V gene are SGHRS and YFSETQ. This CDR3 is built from 14 residues. The V segment lost 5 bases and the J segment 4 bases; nucleotides outside the gene matches: 5. The CDR3 nucleotides read TGCGCCAGCAGGGGCGGGGGGACGTACAATGAGCAGTTCTTC. Its protein product is CASRGGGTYNEQFF.

The chain couples TRBV7-2 to TRBJ2-1; no reliable D call. The V end was cut by 0 bases, the J end by 9 bases, with 3 bases between. The CDR3 consists of 11 residues. Germline V CDR1 and CDR2: SGHTA, FQGNSA. CDR3 in DNA: TGTGCCAGCAGCTTAGCGATTGAGCAGTTCTTC. This translates into CASSLAIEQFF.

This clonotype showed up many times. The J gene is TRBJ2-7, the V gene TRBV5-1; possible D gene TRBD2, 5 bases. Germline loops: CDR1 SGHRS, CDR2 YFSETQ. Deletions cut 5 bases from V and 3 bases from J, with 15 bases between. CDR3 length equals 14 residues. CDR3 nucleotide sequence: TGCGCCAGCAGAATAGGCACGAGCGGCTACGAGCAGTACTTC. It yields the protein CASRIGTSGYEQYF.

This clonotype occurred many times. The chain links TRBV12-3 or TRBV12-4 to TRBJ1-5; no clear D. CDR3 length: 14 residues. V lost 8 bases and J lost 6, with 17 bases in between. CDR3 sequence reads: CASARSGDTQPQHF. The DNA for the CDR3 is TGTGCCAGCGCTCGATCCGGGGATACTCAGCCCCAGCATTTT.

Many counts were recorded for this clonotype. The chain recombines TRBV29-1 with TRBJ2-7; D call uncertain. V was pared by 6 bases and J by 6 bases, with 21 bases between. Germline-derived CDR1 and CDR2 are SQVTM and ANQGSEA. This CDR3 has 14 amino acids. The CDR3 coding sequence is TGCAGCGTCGCCAGCGACACGACTCCCCCCGAGCAGTACTTC. It is translated as CSVASDTTPPEQYF.

The genes are TRBV5-5 and TRBJ2-3; 7 nucleotides match TRBD1. This CDR3 has 15 residues. V trimming: 1 base; J trimming: 1 base; junction bases outside the gene matches: 3. Germline V lookup: CDR1 SGHKS, CDR2 YYEKEE (reference sequence). The CDR3 DNA follows: TGTGCCAGCAGCTTGAGGGGGCAGCGCACAGATACGCAGTATTTT. It codes for CASSLRGQRTDTQYF.

This clonotype was counted only a few times. The rearrangement joins TRBV24-1 to TRBJ1-1; TRBD1 aligns across 7 bases. The CDR3 is made up of 15 amino acids. Trimming removed 3 bases from V and 3 bases from J; junction bases left unmatched: 6. The germline V gene has CDR1 KGHDR and CDR2 SFDVKD. The CDR3 sequence is CATSDAKTGDTEAFF. The CDR3 region has the DNA TGTGCCACCAGTGATGCGAAAACAGGGGACACTGAAGCTTTCTTT.

The sample holds a few counts of this clonotype. The CDR3 bases are TGCGCCAGCAGCCAAGTCGTCCAGAGGGAGCAGTACTTC. This sequence encodes CASSQVVQREQYF. The V gene is TRBV4-1, the J gene TRBJ2-7; no reliable D call. CDR1 is MGHRA, CDR2 YSYEKL, per germline. The length of the CDR3 is 13 residues. Trimming cost V 1 base and J 7 bases, with 11 bases left between them.

The chain uses TRBV5-1 and TRBJ2-5; D might be TRBD1 (6 bases). Germline CDR1 and CDR2: SGHRS and YFSETQ. The length of the CDR3 is 15 residues. V lost 0 bases and J lost 5, with 14 bases in between. DNA for the CDR3: TGCGCCAGCAGCTTGGCGCGAACAGGGTGGGAGACCCAGTACTTC. It is translated as CASSLARTGWETQYF.

V is TRBV7-9 and J is TRBJ1-1; D call uncertain. The germline gives CDR1 SEHNR, CDR2 FQNEAQ (reference sequence). V was pared by 4 bases and J by 5 bases, with 11 bases between. This CDR3 contains 13 residues. This chain's CDR3 is CASSSLARTEAFF. The CDR3 coding sequence is TGTGCCAGCAGCTCTCTAGCCAGGACTGAAGCTTTCTTT.

This chain uses TRBV12-3 or TRBV12-4 with TRBJ2-2, with a weak D call TRBD1 (5 bases). The V and J ends lost 8 bases and 1 base respectively, with 11 bases between them. This CDR3 is 14 amino acids long. The CDR3 region is CASGRQQNTGELFF. The CDR3 DNA reads TGTGCCAGCGGAAGACAGCAGAACACCGGGGAGCTGTTTTTT.

In its sample, this clonotype was seen a few times. This sequence joins TRBV20-1 and TRBJ2-1; D is undetermined. The length of the CDR3 is 14 residues. Germline CDR1 is DFQATT and CDR2 is SNEGSKA (reference sequence). Trimming shortened V by 0 bases and J by 9 bases, and 15 bases separated the two germline ends. This CDR3 reads CSARDVEGLAEQFF. CDR3 DNA sequence: TGCAGTGCTAGAGATGTAGAAGGATTGGCTGAGCAGTTCTTC.

The chain recombines TRBV7-2 with TRBJ2-2; D not certain. There are 12 residues in the CDR3. V was cut by 3 bases and J by 5 bases, with 4 bases left in between. In germline, CDR1 is SGHTA, CDR2 FQGNSA. This CDR3 reads CASSFRTGELFF. In DNA, the CDR3 is TGTGCCAGCAGCTTTAGGACCGGGGAGCTGTTTTTT.

The table lists this clonotype with a few counts. The genes are TRBV29-1 and TRBJ1-2; D ambiguous. Deletions cut 4 bases from V and 4 bases from J, with 16 bases between. Germline lookup yields CDR1 SQVTM and CDR2 ANQGSEA. CDR3 length: 14 residues. The CDR3 DNA follows: TGCAGCGTTGCCATTGGGGTCCCGGGCTATGGCTACACCTTC. As protein: CSVAIGVPGYGYTF.

V usage is TRBV19 and J usage is TRBJ1-1; 8 bases match TRBD1. The germline V gene has CDR1 LNHDA and CDR2 SQIVND (reference sequence). After removal of 6 bases from V and 4 bases from J, the junction contained 4 bases not matched to a gene. CDR3 length equals 13 residues. The CDR3 sequence: CASRGQVVTEAFF. In nucleotides, the CDR3 is TGTGCCAGTAGGGGACAGGTCGTCACTGAAGCTTTCTTT. Drawing the rest from reference TRBV19 and TRBJ1-1, the complete variable domain is DGGITQSPKYLFRKEGQNVTLSCEQNLNHDAMYWYRQDPGQGLRLIYYSQIVNDFQKGDIAEGYSVSREKKESFPLTVTSAQKNPTAFYLCASRGQVVTEAFFGQGTRLTVV.

The V call is TRBV29-1, the J call TRBJ2-1; 8 nucleotides line up with TRBD1. Trimming at V came to 7 bases and at J to 2 bases, leaving 7 bases not matched to a gene. Germline loops: CDR1 SQVTM, CDR2 ANQGSEA. CDR3 length: 14 amino acids. The CDR3 DNA is TGCAGCGCAGGGACAGGTAGAACCTACAATGAGCAGTTCTTC. Encoded protein: CSAGTGRTYNEQFF.